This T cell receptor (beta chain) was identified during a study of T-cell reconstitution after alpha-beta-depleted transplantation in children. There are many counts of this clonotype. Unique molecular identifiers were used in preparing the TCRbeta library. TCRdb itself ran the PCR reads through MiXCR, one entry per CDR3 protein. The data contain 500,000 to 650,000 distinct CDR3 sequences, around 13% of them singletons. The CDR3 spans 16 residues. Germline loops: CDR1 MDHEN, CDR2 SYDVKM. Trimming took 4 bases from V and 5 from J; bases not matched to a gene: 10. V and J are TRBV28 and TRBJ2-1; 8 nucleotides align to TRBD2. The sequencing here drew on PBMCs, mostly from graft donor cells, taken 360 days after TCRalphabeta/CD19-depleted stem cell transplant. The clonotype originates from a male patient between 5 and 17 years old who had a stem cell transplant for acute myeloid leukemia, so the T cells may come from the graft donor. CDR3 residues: CASSSPGLGKNNEQFF. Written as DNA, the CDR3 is TGTGCCAGCAGTTCACCGGGACTAGGAAAGAACAATGAGCAGTTCTTC.